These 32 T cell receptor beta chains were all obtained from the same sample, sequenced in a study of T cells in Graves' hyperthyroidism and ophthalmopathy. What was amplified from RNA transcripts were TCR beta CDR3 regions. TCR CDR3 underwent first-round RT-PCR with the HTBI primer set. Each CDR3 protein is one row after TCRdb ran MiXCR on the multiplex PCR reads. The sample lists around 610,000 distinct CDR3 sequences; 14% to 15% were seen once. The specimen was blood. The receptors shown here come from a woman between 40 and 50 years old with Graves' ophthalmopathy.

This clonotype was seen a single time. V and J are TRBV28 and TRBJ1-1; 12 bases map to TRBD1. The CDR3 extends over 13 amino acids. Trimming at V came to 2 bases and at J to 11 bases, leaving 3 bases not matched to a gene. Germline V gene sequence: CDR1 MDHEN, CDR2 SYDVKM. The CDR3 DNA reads TGTGCCAGCAGTTTAGGGGACAGGGGGCAGGCTTTCTTT. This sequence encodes CASSLGDRGQAFF.

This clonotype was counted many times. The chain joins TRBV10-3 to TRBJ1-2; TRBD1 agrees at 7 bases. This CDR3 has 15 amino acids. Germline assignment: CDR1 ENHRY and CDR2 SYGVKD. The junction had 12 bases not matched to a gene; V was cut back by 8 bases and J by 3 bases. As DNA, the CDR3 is TGTGCCATCGGCGACAGGGAGGCACTAGACTATGGCTACACCTTC. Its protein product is CAIGDREALDYGYTF.

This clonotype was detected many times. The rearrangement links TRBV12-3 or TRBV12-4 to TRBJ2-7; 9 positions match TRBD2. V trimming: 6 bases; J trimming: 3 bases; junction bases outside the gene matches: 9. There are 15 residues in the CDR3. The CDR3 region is CASRNTGTSNYEQYF. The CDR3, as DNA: TGTGCCAGCAGGAACACCGGGACTAGCAACTACGAGCAGTACTTC.

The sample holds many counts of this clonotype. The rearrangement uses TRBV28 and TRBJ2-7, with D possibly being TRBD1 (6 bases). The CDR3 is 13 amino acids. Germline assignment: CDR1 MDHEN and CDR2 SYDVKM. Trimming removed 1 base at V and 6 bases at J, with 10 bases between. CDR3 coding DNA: TGTGCCAGCAGTTTATACCTAGGGGGCGAGCAGTACTTC. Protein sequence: CASSLYLGGEQYF.

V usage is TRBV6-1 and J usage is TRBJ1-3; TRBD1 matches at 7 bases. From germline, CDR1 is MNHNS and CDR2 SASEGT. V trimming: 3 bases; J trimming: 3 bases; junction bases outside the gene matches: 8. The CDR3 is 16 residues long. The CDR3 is CASSERWGQRGNTIYF. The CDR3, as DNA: TGTGCCAGCAGTGAGCGTTGGGGACAGCGTGGAAACACCATATATTTT.

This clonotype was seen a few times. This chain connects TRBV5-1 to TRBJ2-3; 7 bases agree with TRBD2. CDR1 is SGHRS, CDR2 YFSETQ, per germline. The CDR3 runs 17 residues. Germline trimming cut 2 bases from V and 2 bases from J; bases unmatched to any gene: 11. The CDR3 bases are TGCGCCAGCAGCTTATATCTAGCGGAACCACCCACAGATACGCAGTATTTT. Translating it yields CASSLYLAEPPTDTQYF.

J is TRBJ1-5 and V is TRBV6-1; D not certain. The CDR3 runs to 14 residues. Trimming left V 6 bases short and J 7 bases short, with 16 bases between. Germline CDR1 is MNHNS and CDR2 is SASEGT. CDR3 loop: CASSPQIRIQPQHF. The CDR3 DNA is TGTGCCAGCAGCCCTCAGATCAGGATACAGCCCCAGCATTTT.

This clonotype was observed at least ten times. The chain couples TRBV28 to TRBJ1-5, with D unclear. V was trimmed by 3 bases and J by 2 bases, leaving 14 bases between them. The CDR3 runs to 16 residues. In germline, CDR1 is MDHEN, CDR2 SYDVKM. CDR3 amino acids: CASSFPGSMGNQPQHF. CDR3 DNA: TGTGCCAGCAGTTTCCCGGGAAGTATGGGCAATCAGCCCCAGCATTTT.

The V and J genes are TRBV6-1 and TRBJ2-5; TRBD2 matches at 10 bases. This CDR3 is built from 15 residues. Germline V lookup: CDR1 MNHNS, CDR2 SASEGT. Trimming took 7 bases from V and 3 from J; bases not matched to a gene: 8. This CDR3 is CASKRWLAGEETQYF. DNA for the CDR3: TGTGCCAGCAAAAGGTGGCTAGCGGGGGAAGAGACCCAGTACTTC.

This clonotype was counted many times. The CDR3 nucleotides are TGTGCCAGCAGCTTGACGGGTGACAGTCAGCCCCAGCATTTT. Protein: CASSLTGDSQPQHF. The gene calls are TRBV5-5 and TRBJ1-5; D might be TRBD1 (5 bases). This CDR3 comprises 14 residues. Germline CDR1 is SGHKS and CDR2 is YYEKEE (reference sequence). V was trimmed by 1 base and J by 6 bases, leaving 11 bases between them. The whole variable domain, filled in from reference TRBV5-5 and TRBJ1-5, reads DAGVTQSPTHLIKTRGQQVTLRCSPISGHKSVSWYQQVLGQGPQFIFQYYEKEERGRGNFPDRFSARQFPNYSSELNVNALLLGDSALYLCASSLTGDSQPQHFGDGTRLSIL.

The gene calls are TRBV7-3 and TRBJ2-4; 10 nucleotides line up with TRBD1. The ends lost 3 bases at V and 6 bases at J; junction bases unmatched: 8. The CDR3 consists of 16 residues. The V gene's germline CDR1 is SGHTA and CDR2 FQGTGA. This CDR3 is CASSLTGTGVGNIQYF. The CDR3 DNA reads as TGTGCCAGCAGCTTGACCGGGACAGGGGTGGGAAACATTCAGTACTTC.

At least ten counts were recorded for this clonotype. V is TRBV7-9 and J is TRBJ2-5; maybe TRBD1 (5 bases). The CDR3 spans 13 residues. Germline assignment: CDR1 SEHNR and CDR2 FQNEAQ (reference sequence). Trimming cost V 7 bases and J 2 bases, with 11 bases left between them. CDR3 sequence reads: CASTRREQETQYF. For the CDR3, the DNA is TGTGCCAGCACCCGCAGGGAACAAGAGACCCAGTACTTC.

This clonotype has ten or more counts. CDR3 DNA: TGTGCCAGCAGTCGATTCCAGGGGAACACTGAAGCTTTCTTT. It specifies CASSRFQGNTEAFF. The chain recombines TRBV12-3 or TRBV12-4 with TRBJ1-1; D perhaps matches TRBD1 (5 bases). V shed 5 bases and J shed 1 base, with 11 bases lying between them. The CDR3 is 14 amino acids.

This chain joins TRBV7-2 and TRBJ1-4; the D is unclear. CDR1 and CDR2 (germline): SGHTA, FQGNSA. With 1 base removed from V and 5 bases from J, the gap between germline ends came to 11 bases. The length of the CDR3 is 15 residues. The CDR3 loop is CASSLGWGLNEKLFF. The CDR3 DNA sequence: TGTGCCAGCAGCTTAGGCTGGGGTTTGAATGAAAAACTGTTTTTT. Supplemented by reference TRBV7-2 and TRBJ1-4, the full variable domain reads GAGVSQSPSNKVTEKGKDVELRCDPISGHTALYWYRQSLGQGLEFLIYFQGNSAPDKSGLPSDRFSAERTGGSVSTLTIQRTQQEDSAVYLCASSLGWGLNEKLFFGSGTQLSVL.

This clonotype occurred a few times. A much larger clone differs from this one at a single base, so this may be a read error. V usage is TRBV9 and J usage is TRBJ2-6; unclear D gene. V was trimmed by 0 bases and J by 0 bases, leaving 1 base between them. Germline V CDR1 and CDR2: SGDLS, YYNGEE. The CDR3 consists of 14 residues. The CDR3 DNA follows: TGTGCCAGCAGCGTAGTCTCTGGGGCCAACGTCCTGACTTTC. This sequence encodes CASSVVSGANVLTF.

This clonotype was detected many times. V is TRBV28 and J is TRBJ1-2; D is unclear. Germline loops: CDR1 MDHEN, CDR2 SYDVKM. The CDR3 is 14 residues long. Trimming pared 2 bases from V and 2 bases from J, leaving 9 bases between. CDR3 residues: CASSLGSKNYGYTF. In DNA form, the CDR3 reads TGTGCCAGCAGTTTAGGGAGTAAAAACTATGGCTACACCTTC.

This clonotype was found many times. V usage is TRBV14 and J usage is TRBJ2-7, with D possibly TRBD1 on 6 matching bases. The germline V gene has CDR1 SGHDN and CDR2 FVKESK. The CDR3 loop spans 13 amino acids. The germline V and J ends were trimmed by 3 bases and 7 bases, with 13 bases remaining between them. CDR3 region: CASSQYRVGEQYF. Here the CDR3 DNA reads TGTGCCAGCAGCCAGTACAGGGTGGGGGAGCAGTACTTC.

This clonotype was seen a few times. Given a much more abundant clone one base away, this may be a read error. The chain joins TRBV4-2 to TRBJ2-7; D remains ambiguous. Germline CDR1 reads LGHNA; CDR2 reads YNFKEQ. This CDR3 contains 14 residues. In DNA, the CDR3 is TGTGCCGGCAGCCAAGGAAGGGCGCCAAACGAGCAGTACTTC. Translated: CAGSQGRAPNEQYF.

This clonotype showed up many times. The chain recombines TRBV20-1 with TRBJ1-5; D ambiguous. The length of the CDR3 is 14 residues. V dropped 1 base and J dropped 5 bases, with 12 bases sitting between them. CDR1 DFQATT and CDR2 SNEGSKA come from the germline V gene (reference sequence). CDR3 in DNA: TGCAGTGCTAGAGTAGGAGGGTCGGATCAGCCCCAGCATTTT. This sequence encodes CSARVGGSDQPQHF.

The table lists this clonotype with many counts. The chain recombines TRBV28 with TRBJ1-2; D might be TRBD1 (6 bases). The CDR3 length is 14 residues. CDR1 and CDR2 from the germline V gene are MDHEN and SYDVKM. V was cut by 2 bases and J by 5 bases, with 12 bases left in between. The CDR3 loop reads CASSLRAGTYGYTF. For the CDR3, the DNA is TGTGCCAGCAGTTTACGGGCAGGGACATATGGCTACACCTTC.

The CDR3, as DNA: TGCAGCGTTGAAGAAGCAGGAGACCCTTATGGCTACACCTTC. Its translation is CSVEEAGDPYGYTF. The chain carries TRBV29-1 and TRBJ1-2; D not certain. CDR3 length: 14 residues. Trimming pared 0 bases from V and 5 bases from J, leaving 13 bases between. Germline values: CDR1 SQVTM, CDR2 ANQGSEA.

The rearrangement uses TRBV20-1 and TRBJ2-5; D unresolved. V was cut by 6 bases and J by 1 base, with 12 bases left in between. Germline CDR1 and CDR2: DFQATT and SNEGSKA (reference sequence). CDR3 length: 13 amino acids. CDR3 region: CSANRRLQETQYF. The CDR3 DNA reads TGCAGTGCCAACAGAAGGCTCCAAGAGACCCAGTACTTC.

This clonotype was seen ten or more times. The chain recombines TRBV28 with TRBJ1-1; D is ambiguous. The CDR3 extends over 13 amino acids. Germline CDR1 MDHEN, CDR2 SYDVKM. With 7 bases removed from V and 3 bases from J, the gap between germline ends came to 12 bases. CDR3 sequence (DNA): TGTGCCAGCACTGAGGGAGTGCACACTGAAGCTTTCTTT. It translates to CASTEGVHTEAFF.

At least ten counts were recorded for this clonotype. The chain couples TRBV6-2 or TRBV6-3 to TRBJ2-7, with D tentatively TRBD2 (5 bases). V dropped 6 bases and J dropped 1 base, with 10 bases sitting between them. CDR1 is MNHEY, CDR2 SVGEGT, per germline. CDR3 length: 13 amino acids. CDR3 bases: TGTGCCAGCAGGAGGGAGAGATCCTACGAGCAGTACTTC. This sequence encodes CASRRERSYEQYF.

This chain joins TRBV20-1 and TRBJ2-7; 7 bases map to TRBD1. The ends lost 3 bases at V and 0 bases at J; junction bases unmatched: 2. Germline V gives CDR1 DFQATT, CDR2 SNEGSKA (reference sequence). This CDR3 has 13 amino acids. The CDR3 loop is CSASSGGSYEQYF. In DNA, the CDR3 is TGCAGTGCTAGCTCAGGGGGCTCCTACGAGCAGTACTTC.

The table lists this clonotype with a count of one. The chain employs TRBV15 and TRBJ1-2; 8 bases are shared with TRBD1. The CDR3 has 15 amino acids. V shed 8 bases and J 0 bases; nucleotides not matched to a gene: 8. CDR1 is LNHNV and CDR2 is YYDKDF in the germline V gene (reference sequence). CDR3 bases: TGTGCCACCGAGTCCGGGACAGGATCTAACTATGGCTACACCTTC. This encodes CATESGTGSNYGYTF.

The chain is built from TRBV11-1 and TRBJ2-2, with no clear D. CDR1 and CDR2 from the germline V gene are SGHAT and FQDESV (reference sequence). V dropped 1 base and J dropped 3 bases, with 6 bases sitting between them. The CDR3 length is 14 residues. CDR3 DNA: TGTGCCAGCAGCTTAGAGAGTTACACCGGGGAGCTGTTTTTT. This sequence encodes CASSLESYTGELFF. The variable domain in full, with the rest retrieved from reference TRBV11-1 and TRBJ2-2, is EAEVAQSPRYKITEKSQAVAFWCDPISGHATLYWYRQILGQGPELLVQFQDESVVDDSQLPKDRFSAERLKGVDSTLKIQPAELGDSAMYLCASSLESYTGELFFGEGSRLTVL.

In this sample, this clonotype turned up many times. The CDR3 DNA is TGTGCCAGCAGACGGACGCCGGGGATCTATGGCTACACCTTC. It specifies CASRRTPGIYGYTF. The chain links TRBV5-8 to TRBJ1-2, with D uncertain. V was shortened by 5 bases and J by 4 bases, with 15 bases between the two germline ends. CDR1 SGHTS and CDR2 YDEGEE come from the germline V gene. The CDR3 runs to 14 residues.

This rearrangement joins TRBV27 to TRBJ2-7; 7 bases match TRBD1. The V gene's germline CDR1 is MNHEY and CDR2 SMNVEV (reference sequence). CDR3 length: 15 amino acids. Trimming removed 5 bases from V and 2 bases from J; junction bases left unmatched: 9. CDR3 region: CASSPELGTAYEQYF. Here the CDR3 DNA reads TGTGCCAGCAGTCCGGAGTTGGGGACAGCCTACGAGCAGTACTTC.

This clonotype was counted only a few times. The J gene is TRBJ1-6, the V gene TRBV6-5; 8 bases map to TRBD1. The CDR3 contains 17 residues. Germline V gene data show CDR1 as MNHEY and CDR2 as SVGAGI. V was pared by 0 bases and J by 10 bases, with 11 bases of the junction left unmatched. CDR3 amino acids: CASSYSRPQGALSPLHF. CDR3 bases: TGTGCCAGCAGTTACTCGAGACCGCAGGGGGCTCTGTCACCCCTCCACTTT.

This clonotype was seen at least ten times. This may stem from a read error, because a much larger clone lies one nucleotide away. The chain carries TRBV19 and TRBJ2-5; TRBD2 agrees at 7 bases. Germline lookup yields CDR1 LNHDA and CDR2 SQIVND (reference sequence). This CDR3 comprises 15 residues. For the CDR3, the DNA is TGTACCAGTAGTTCCCTCTCCGCGGGAGAAGAGACCCAGTACTTC. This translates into CTSSSLSAGEETQYF.

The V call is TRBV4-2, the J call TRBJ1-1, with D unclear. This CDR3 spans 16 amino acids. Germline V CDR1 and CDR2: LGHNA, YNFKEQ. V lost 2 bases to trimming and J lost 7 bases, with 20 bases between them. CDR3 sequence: CASSQSPGLPGSEAFF. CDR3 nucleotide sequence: TGTGCCAGCAGCCAATCACCGGGATTGCCGGGGAGTGAAGCTTTCTTT.